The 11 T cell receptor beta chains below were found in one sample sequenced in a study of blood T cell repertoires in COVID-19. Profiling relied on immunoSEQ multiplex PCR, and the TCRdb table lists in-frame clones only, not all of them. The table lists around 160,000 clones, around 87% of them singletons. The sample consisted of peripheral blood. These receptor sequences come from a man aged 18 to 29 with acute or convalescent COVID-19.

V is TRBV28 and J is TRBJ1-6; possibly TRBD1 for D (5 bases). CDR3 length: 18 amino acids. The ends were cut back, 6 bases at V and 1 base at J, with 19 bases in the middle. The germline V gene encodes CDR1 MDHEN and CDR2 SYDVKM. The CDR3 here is CASRDPGGVQSYNSPLHF. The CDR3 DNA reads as TGTGCCAGCAGGGACCCCGGGGGGGTACAGTCCTATAATTCACCCCTCCACTTT.

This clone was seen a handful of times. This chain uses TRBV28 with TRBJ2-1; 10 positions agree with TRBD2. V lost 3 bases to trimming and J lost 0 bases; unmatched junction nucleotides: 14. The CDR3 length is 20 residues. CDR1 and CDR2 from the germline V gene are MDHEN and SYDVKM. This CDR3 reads CASSLWDRTSGWSSYNEQFF. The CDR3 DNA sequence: TGTGCCAGCAGTTTGTGGGACCGGACTAGCGGATGGAGCTCCTACAATGAGCAGTTCTTC.

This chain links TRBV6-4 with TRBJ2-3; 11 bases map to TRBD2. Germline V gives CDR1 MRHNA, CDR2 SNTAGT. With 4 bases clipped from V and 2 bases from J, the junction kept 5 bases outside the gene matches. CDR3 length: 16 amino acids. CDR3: CASSVSSGGSTDTQYF. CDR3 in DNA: TGTGCCAGCAGTGTGTCTAGCGGGGGGTCCACAGATACGCAGTATTTT.

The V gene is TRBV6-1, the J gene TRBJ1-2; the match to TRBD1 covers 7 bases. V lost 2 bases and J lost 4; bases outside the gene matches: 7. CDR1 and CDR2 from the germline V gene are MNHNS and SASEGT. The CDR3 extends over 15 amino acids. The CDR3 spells CASSERGQPAYGYTF. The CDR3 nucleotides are TGTGCCAGCAGTGAAAGGGGGCAGCCGGCCTATGGCTACACCTTC.

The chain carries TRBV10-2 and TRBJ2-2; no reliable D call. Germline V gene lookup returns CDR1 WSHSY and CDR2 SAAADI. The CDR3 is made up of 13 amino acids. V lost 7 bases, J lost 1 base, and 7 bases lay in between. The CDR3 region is CASTSWNTGELFF. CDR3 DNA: TGCGCCAGCACGTCGTGGAACACCGGGGAGCTGTTTTTT.

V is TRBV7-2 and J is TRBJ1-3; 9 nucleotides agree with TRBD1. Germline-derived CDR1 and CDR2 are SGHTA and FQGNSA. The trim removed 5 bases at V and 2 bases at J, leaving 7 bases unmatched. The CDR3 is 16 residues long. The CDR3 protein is CASSGQGTAAGNTIYF. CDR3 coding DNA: TGTGCCAGCAGCGGACAGGGGACGGCTGCTGGAAACACCATATATTTT.

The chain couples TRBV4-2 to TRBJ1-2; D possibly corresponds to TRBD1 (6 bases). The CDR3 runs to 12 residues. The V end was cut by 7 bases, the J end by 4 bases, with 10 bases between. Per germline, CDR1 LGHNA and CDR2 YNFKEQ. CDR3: CASTGQSYGYTF. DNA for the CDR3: TGTGCCAGCACCGGACAGAGCTATGGCTACACCTTC.

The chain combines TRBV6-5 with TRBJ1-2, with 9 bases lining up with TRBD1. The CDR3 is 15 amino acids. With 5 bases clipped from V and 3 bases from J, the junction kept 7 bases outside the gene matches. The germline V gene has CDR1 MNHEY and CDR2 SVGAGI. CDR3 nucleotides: TGTGCCAGCAGTCAGAGACAGGGGGTCTACTATGGCTACACCTTC. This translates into CASSQRQGVYYGYTF.

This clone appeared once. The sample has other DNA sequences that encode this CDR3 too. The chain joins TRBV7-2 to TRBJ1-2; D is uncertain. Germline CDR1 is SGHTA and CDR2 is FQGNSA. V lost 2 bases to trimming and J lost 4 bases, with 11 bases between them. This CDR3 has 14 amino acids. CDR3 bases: TGTGCCAGCAGCTTAAGCGGGGTGGGCTATGGCTACACCTTC. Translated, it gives CASSLSGVGYGYTF.

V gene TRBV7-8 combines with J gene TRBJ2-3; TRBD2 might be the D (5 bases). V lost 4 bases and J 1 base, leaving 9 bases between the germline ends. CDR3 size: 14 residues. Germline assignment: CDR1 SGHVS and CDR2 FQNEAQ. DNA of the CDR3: TGTGCCAGCAGCTCCCGGGAACGCACAGATACGCAGTATTTT. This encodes CASSSRERTDTQYF. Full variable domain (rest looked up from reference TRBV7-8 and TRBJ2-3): GAGVSQSPRYKVAKRGQDVALRCDPISGHVSLFWYQQALGQGPEFLTYFQNEAQLDKSGLPSDRFFAERPEGSVSTLKIQRTQQEDSAVYLCASSSRERTDTQYFGPGTRLTVL.

The CDR3 DNA sequence: TGTGCCAGCAGCTTATCGGCTCCACTTATGGAGGGCTACACCTTC. This sequence encodes CASSLSAPLMEGYTF. The rearrangement joins TRBV7-9 to TRBJ1-2; D gene ambiguous. Germline lookup yields CDR1 SEHNR and CDR2 FQNEAQ (reference sequence). CDR3 length: 15 amino acids. Trimming stripped 2 bases from V and 8 bases from J, with 18 bases between.